The next 10 T cell receptor beta chains were all read from a single sample in a study of T cell changes during pregnancy in multiple sclerosis. Libraries were prepared by immunoSEQ multiplex PCR; TCRdb keeps only in-frame clonotypes and omits some of them. The table shows over 950 clones, with 80% occurring only once. The specimen sequenced was CD4+ T cells from PBMCs (not recorded whether the cells were cultured). All receptors derive from a female patient with multiple sclerosis, enrolled in a pregnancy study. Some clones in this sample may be carry-over from other donors' samples.

This clone is termed hyperexpanded. The rearrangement uses TRBV2 and TRBJ1-1, with D maybe TRBD1 (5 bases). This CDR3 spans 14 amino acids. CDR1 is SNHLY and CDR2 is FYNNEI in the germline V gene. Trimming pared 6 bases from V and 1 base from J, leaving 12 bases between. CDR3 DNA sequence: TGTGCCAGCAGGGGAGGGGTCTCGAACACTGAAGCTTTCTTT. This codes for CASRGGVSNTEAFF.

CDR3 sequence reads: CATSRGGRENEKLFF. The CDR3 DNA reads TGTGCCACCAGCAGAGGAGGAAGAGAGAATGAAAAACTGTTTTTT. The rearrangement uses TRBV15 and TRBJ1-4; D gene ambiguous. This CDR3 is 15 amino acids long. The V end was cut by 1 base, the J end by 5 bases, with 11 bases between. Germline values: CDR1 LNHNV, CDR2 YYDKDF (reference sequence).

This clone is large by share. The chain has TRBV28 and TRBJ2-7, with a weak D call TRBD2 (5 bases). This CDR3 is 15 amino acids long. The germline V gene encodes CDR1 MDHEN and CDR2 SYDVKM. Trimming removed 6 bases at V and 0 bases at J, with 15 bases between. The CDR3 is CASSLKAVPSYEQYF. CDR3 nucleotide sequence: TGTGCCAGCAGCCTTAAAGCGGTACCCTCCTACGAGCAGTACTTC.

The chain joins TRBV4-2 to TRBJ1-2; 10 bases agree with TRBD1. The CDR3 sequence is 14 residues long. J lost 6 bases, V lost 2 bases, and 3 bases had no gene match. The germline CDR1 and CDR2 sequences are LGHNA and YNFKEQ. This CDR3 is CASSQPTGGDGYTF. The CDR3 nucleotides are TGTGCCAGCAGCCAACCGACAGGGGGCGATGGCTACACCTTC.

This clone is labeled as large. This CDR3 is CASSQVAVEETQYF. DNA of the CDR3: TGTGCCAGCAGCCAAGTCGCGGTAGAAGAGACCCAGTACTTC. The gene calls are TRBV4-2 and TRBJ2-5, with D uncertain. Germline CDR1 is LGHNA and CDR2 is YNFKEQ. With 1 base removed from V and 3 bases from J, the gap between germline ends came to 9 bases. The length of the CDR3 is 14 residues.

V gene TRBV4-1 combines with J gene TRBJ2-7; D unclear. Germline values: CDR1 MGHRA, CDR2 YSYEKL. V shed 1 base and J shed 0 bases, with 4 bases lying between them. The CDR3 is 13 residues long. The CDR3 is CASSQAPSYEQYF. The DNA for the CDR3 is TGCGCCAGCAGCCAAGCCCCCTCCTACGAGCAGTACTTC.

For this clone: Relative to the germline gene, one junction end is altered; a read error may explain this. The chain combines TRBV7-7 with TRBJ2-1, with 12 nucleotides matching TRBD2. The germline V gene encodes CDR1 SSHAT and CDR2 FNYEAQ (reference sequence). The CDR3 contains 15 residues. The CDR3 region has the DNA TGTGCTAGCAGCTTAGGGACTAGCGGGTTCAATGAGCAGTTCTTC. Protein sequence: CASSLGTSGFNEQFF.

The chain joins TRBV11-2 to TRBJ1-2; D remains unclear. CDR1 is SGHAT, CDR2 FQNNGV, per germline. The CDR3 is made up of 14 amino acids. The V and J ends lost 1 base and 0 bases respectively, with 6 bases between them. Written as DNA, the CDR3 is TGTGCCAGCAGCTTAGTGTCAACTAACTATGGCTACACCTTC. Encoded protein: CASSLVSTNYGYTF.

The chain couples TRBV4-3 to TRBJ2-3; 11 nucleotides match TRBD2. Germline V gene data show CDR1 as LGHNA and CDR2 as YSLEER. This CDR3 spans 20 amino acids. V shed 0 bases, J shed 3 bases, and the junction held 14 bases outside the gene matches. The CDR3 protein is CASSQEFRASGGRGTDTQYF. CDR3 DNA: TGCGCCAGCAGCCAAGAATTTAGGGCTAGCGGGGGGCGGGGGACAGATACGCAGTATTTT.

In its sample, this clone was seen a few times. The rearrangement joins TRBV11-3 to TRBJ2-3; 8 positions match TRBD2. Trimming removed 5 bases from V and 1 base from J; junction bases left unmatched: 5. This CDR3 region has 15 residues. CDR1 is SGHNT, CDR2 YENEEA, per germline. The CDR3 nucleotides read TGTGCCAGCAGCGCCCGGCGGGGGGGCACAGATACGCAGTATTTT. Its translation is CASSARRGGTDTQYF. Combining the CDR3 with reference TRBV11-3 and TRBJ2-3 gives the whole variable domain EAGVVQSPRYKIIEKKQPVAFWCNPISGHNTLYWYLQNLGQGPELLIRYENEEAVDDSQLPKDRFSAERLKGVDSTLKIQPAELGDSAVYLCASSARRGGTDTQYFGPGTRLTVL.